This T cell receptor (beta chain) was captured in a study of blood T cell repertoires in COVID-19. In the study overall: The United States, Italy and Spain were the sources of the acute and convalescent COVID-19 samples.

Germline V CDR1 and CDR2: MGHRA, YSYEKL. V lost 1 base, J lost 1 base, and 8 bases lay in between. The CDR3 contains 14 residues. TCRdb keeps only in-frame clones here, not all; method: immunoSEQ multiplex PCR. The table includes some 240,000 clones, 80% to 90% detected once. This chain joins TRBV4-1 and TRBJ2-7; D gene unclear. The clonotype was recovered from a woman aged 40 to 49 who had recovered from COVID-19. The specimen was peripheral blood. The CDR3 coding sequence is TGCGCCAGCAGCCAAGTTGGGCAGTCCTACGAGCAGTACTTC. Protein: CASSQVGQSYEQYF.